Listed below are T cell receptor beta chains from one sample, sequenced in a study of human T cells and chemical hapten exposure. One entry per CDR3 protein results from TCRdb running MiXCR on the RACE reads. Altogether under 65,000 distinct CDR3 sequences are present, about a tenth being singletons, with the ten largest covering around 4.5%. The material was whole blood, obtained in connection with sensitization to the hapten diphenylcyclopropenone (DPC). The receptors were gathered from a woman between 50 and 59 years old with alopecia areata. Some clones in this sample may be carry-over from other donors' samples. The CDR3 runs from the conserved cysteine through the conserved F or W. The D gene is left open where the match is weak. Clone size is not always given. Where it is, it says once, few, many or a class for expanded clones.

V gene	J gene	D gene	clone size	CDR3 DNA	CDR3 protein
TRBV10-3	TRBJ2-1	.	many	TGTGCCATCAGCCCGACAGTAGGATACAATGAGCAGTTCTTC	CAISPTVGYNEQFF
TRBV3-1	TRBJ1-1	.	few	TGTGCCAGCAGCCAAGTTCCGAGAGGCACTGAAGCTTTCTTT	CASSQVPRGTEAFF
TRBV10-3	TRBJ1-1	.	many	TGTGCCATCAGAGGCAGTACGTTAGAAGCTTTCTTT	CAIRGSTLEAFF
TRBV29-1	TRBJ1-2	TRBD1	many	TGCAGCGTCCAGGGGGCGAGGGACTATGGCTACACCTTC	CSVQGARDYGYTF
TRBV18	TRBJ2-1	TRBD2	many	TGTGCCAGCTCACCACAAAGTAGCGGGGGCCCCTACAATGAGCAGTTCTTC	CASSPQSSGGPYNEQFF
TRBV18	TRBJ2-1	TRBD2	.	TGTGCCAGCTCAGGCACTGCATGGCTAGCGGGAGGAAATGAGCAGTTCTTC	CASSGTAWLAGGNEQFF
TRBV24-1	TRBJ1-4	.	many	TGTGCCACCAGGGTGGGAGAGGAGCCAACTAATGAAAAACTGTTTTTT	CATRVGEEPTNEKLFF
TRBV28	TRBJ2-1	TRBD2	few	TGTGCCAGCAGTGAGACCGGGACTAGCCGAAAGAATGAGCAGTTCTTC	CASSETGTSRKNEQFF
TRBV6-5	TRBJ2-1	TRBD2	many	TGTGCCAGCAGTTACGGGGTAGCGGGAGATCTTTACGTGGACAATGAGCAGTTCTTC	CASSYGVAGDLYVDNEQFF
TRBV20-1	TRBJ1-3	.	few	TGCAGTGCCGACTACAGAGACTCTGGAAACACCATATATTTT	CSADYRDSGNTIYF
TRBV6-2/TRBV6-3	TRBJ2-7	TRBD2	many	TGTGCCAGCAGCCCACGGGAGGTCTCCTACGAGCAGTACTTC	CASSPREVSYEQYF
TRBV27	TRBJ2-1	.	.	TGTGCCAGCAGTCTAAATAGCGGCACCCATGAGCAGTTCTTC	CASSLNSGTHEQFF
TRBV12-3/TRBV12-4	TRBJ2-1	.	many	TGTGCCAGCAGTTACATCAGAGACAATGAGCAGTTCTTC	CASSYIRDNEQFF
TRBV11-2	TRBJ1-1	.	many	TGTGCCAGCAGCTTAAGTTCAGGGAACACTGAAGCTTTCTTT	CASSLSSGNTEAFF
TRBV25-1	TRBJ2-1	TRBD2	many	TGTGCCAGCAGACCCGCGGGAGAGGCTTACAATGAGCAGTTCTTC	CASRPAGEAYNEQFF
TRBV28	TRBJ1-5	.	once	TGTGCCAGCAGATATAGCAATCAGCCCCAGCATTTT	CASRYSNQPQHF
TRBV20-1	TRBJ2-7	TRBD2	many	TGCAGTGCTAGAACGAGCGGGAGGGCCCCTTACGAGCAGTACTTC	CSARTSGRAPYEQYF
TRBV13	TRBJ2-1	.	.	TGTGCCAGCAGCTTAGGCCTAGAGAACAATGAGCAGTTCTTC	CASSLGLENNEQFF
TRBV6-2/TRBV6-3	TRBJ2-1	.	many	TGTGCCAGCACCGGAGGAGGAGTATACAATGAGCAGTTCTTC	CASTGGGVYNEQFF
TRBV6-6	TRBJ1-4	.	many	TGTGCCAGCACGGACGGACCAACTAATGAAAAACTGTTTTTT	CASTDGPTNEKLFF
TRBV18	TRBJ1-5	TRBD1	.	TGTGCCAGCTCCCTCGGACAGGGGTCATATCAGCCCCAGCATTTT	CASSLGQGSYQPQHF
TRBV6-5	TRBJ2-7	.	few	TGTGCCAGCAGCAAGCGAAGGGGTCTGAGGGACGAGCAGTACTTC	CASSKRRGLRDEQYF
TRBV7-2	TRBJ1-6	.	many	TGTGCCAGCAGCGCCGCGTTGTCGGCCTATAATTCACCCCTCCACTTT	CASSAALSAYNSPLHF
TRBV24-1	TRBJ2-3	.	many	TGTGCCACCAGTGATACGCGGGACCGCACAGATACGCAGTATTTT	CATSDTRDRTDTQYF
TRBV18	TRBJ2-7	.	many	TGTGCCAGCTCACTACAAAGCTCCTACGAGCAGTACTTC	CASSLQSSYEQYF
TRBV27	TRBJ1-5	.	many	TGTGCCAGCAGGAGGAGTGCGGCCTCCTCTAGCAATCAGCCCCAGCATTTT	CASRRSAASSSNQPQHF
TRBV3-1	TRBJ2-7	.	few	TGTGCCAGCAGCCAAGAGCTATCCCTAGGCTACGAGCAGTACTTC	CASSQELSLGYEQYF
TRBV27	TRBJ2-7	.	many	TGTGCCAGCAGCCCAGGCCCGGGGACCTACGAGCAGTACTTC	CASSPGPGTYEQYF
TRBV5-1	TRBJ2-5	TRBD1	many	TGCGCCAGCAGCTCCCAGGGGGCCCAAGAGACCCAGTACTTC	CASSSQGAQETQYF
TRBV7-2	TRBJ2-1	.	few	TGTGCCAGCAGCCTACAGCAGCGGACCTACAATGAGCAGTTCTTC	CASSLQQRTYNEQFF
TRBV9	TRBJ1-1	TRBD1	many	TGTGCCAGCAGCGTAACAGGGGGGAACACTGAAGCTTTCTTT	CASSVTGGNTEAFF
TRBV20-1	TRBJ1-1	TRBD1	medium-sized	TGCAGTGCTAGAGTGACAGGGAAGGAATCGGAAGCTTTCTTT	CSARVTGKESEAFF
TRBV19	TRBJ2-5	.	.	TGTGCCAGTAGTATTGGAGGCATGGAAGAGACCCAGTACTTC	CASSIGGMEETQYF
TRBV6-2/TRBV6-3	TRBJ2-7	TRBD2	many	TGTGCCAGCAGGCCAGCGGGAACCCTATCCGAGCAGTACTTC	CASRPAGTLSEQYF
TRBV20-1	TRBJ1-2	.	.	TGCAGTGCTACCCTCCCAGGGGTCTATGGCTACACCTTC	CSATLPGVYGYTF
TRBV5-6	TRBJ2-5	.	many	TGTGCCAGCAGCTTAGGTATGACAGGTCCGCAAGAGACCCAGTACTTC	CASSLGMTGPQETQYF
TRBV10-1	TRBJ2-3	.	many	TGCGCCACCCAACGAGACACCACCACAGATACGCAGTATTTT	CATQRDTTTDTQYF
TRBV28	TRBJ1-1	TRBD1	.	TGTGCCAGCAGATCAGGGGGCGCAGGCTATGAAGCTTTCTTT	CASRSGGAGYEAFF
TRBV20-1	TRBJ2-3	.	many	TGCAGTGCGCACGGACAGCAAGATACGCAGTATTTT	CSAHGQQDTQYF
TRBV18	TRBJ2-1	.	.	TGTGCCAGCTCATCTGAGACTGGTTTTGGGGGTGAGCAGTTCTTC	CASSSETGFGGEQFF
TRBV3-2	TRBJ1-6	.	many	TGTGCCAGCAGCCAACTAACCGGGACGAATTCACCCCTCCACTTT	CASSQLTGTNSPLHF
TRBV18	TRBJ2-1	TRBD2	many	TGTGCCAGCTCACCGAGGACTAGCGGGAGCTCCTACAATGAGCAGTTCTTC	CASSPRTSGSSYNEQFF
TRBV5-4	TRBJ2-7	.	many	TGTGCCAGCAGCTTGGTCGGGACTGGCGAGCAGTACTTC	CASSLVGTGEQYF
TRBV5-1	TRBJ2-3	TRBD2	many	TGCGCCAGCAGCTTGGCTCTAGCGGGTATAGGTACGCAGTATTTT	CASSLALAGIGTQYF
TRBV7-9	TRBJ2-7	TRBD2	few	TGTGCCAGCAGCCCGATAATCGGCCAAGACCCGGGACTAGCGGGAGGTTGCGAGCAGTACTTC	CASSPIIGQDPGLAGGCEQYF
TRBV28	TRBJ2-1	TRBD2	many	TGTGCCAGCAGTTTCCCGAAGACTAGCGGGAGGGTCCTGGACTACAATGAGCAGTTCTTC	CASSFPKTSGRVLDYNEQFF
TRBV20-1	TRBJ2-2	TRBD2	many	TGCAGTGCTATGGGACTAGCGGGAGTAGGGGAGCTGTTTTTT	CSAMGLAGVGELFF
TRBV10-2	TRBJ2-1	.	many	TGCGCCAGCCTAGATCCCAGCTCCTACAATGAGCAGTTCTTC	CASLDPSSYNEQFF
TRBV7-8	TRBJ2-3	.	many	TGTGCCAGCAGCTTAGTGTGGGGGCGCAGCACAGATACGCAGTATTTT	CASSLVWGRSTDTQYF
TRBV27	TRBJ2-1	TRBD1	many	TGTGCCAGCAGTGATGGACAGGGTTGGGAGCAGTTCTTC	CASSDGQGWEQFF
TRBV6-5	TRBJ2-2	TRBD1	many	TGTGCCAGCAGGCTTAGACAGGGCACCGGGGAGCTGTTTTTT	CASRLRQGTGELFF
TRBV29-1	TRBJ2-5	TRBD2	few	TGCAGCGTTGAAGGAATCGCGGGAGAGGTCCAAGAGACCCAGTACTTC	CSVEGIAGEVQETQYF
TRBV11-2	TRBJ1-1	.	many	TGTGCCAGCAGCATCCTAGGGAGGATGGGAGGAGATACTGAAGCTTTCTTT	CASSILGRMGGDTEAFF
TRBV28	TRBJ2-1	.	many	TGTGCCAGCAGACTAATTAACCGGGACAAAGTAGAGTTCTTC	CASRLINRDKVEFF
TRBV20-1	TRBJ2-5	.	many	TGCAGTGCTAGACCATTTCGGACTGGGACCGGAGCCGTAAAAGGGGTGGTTAGCGAGACCCAGTACTTC	CSARPFRTGTGAVKGVVSETQYF
TRBV29-1	TRBJ1-2	TRBD1	.	TGCAGCGCAAGCGACAGGGAGGACTATGGCTACACCTTC	CSASDREDYGYTF
TRBV9	TRBJ2-7	TRBD1	.	TGTGCCAGCAGCGTGGGACCGGGACAGGGATCCCACGAGCAGTACTTC	CASSVGPGQGSHEQYF
TRBV12-3/TRBV12-4	TRBJ1-5	.	.	TGTGCCAGCAGTTTCGGACAGCACAGCAATCAGCCCCAGCATTTT	CASSFGQHSNQPQHF